This is a list of T cell receptor beta chains from one sample in a study of T cell responses to AZD1222 COVID-19 vaccine. TCRdb's table, derived via immunoSEQ multiplex PCR, lists solely in-frame clones and lacks some. The table lists around 64,000 clones, about four fifths of them singletons. This specimen consisted of peripheral blood, obtained 28 days after the second AZD1222 dose. The source of these receptors is an adult who received the AZD1222 COVID-19 vaccine. Each CDR3 is given with its conserved first and last residue. The order of the fields is clone size, V gene, J gene, D gene, CDR3 DNA, CDR3 protein. D genes are given only for firm matches. Clone size appears in some rows only: once, few, many, or a class for an expanded clone.

-	TRBV11-2	TRBJ2-1	-	TGTGCCAGCAGCTCTTACTCCGGGAGAGCCACAACCTACAATGAGCAGTTCTTC	CASSSYSGRATTYNEQFF
few	TRBV30	TRBJ1-4	TRBD1	TGTGCCTGGAGTGGGGACAGCCCTGAAAAACTGTTTTTT	CAWSGDSPEKLFF
-	TRBV7-6	TRBJ1-1	-	TGTGCCAGCAGCGATCGGCCCGGCCGACCAGGCGCTGAAGCTTTCTTT	CASSDRPGRPGAEAFF
-	TRBV12-5	TRBJ1-5	-	TGTGCTAGTGGTTTGGTGCCCAACACAGGGACCAATCAGCCCCAGCATTTT	CASGLVPNTGTNQPQHF
once	TRBV2	TRBJ2-5	TRBD2	TGTGCCAGCACCAAGGGACTAGCGGATCAAGAGACCCAGTACTTC	CASTKGLADQETQYF
-	TRBV5-6	TRBJ1-5	TRBD1	TGTGCCAGCAGCTTGGCCGGTCCAGGGGGCACCTTAAGTCAGCCCCAGCATTTT	CASSLAGPGGTLSQPQHF
-	TRBV4-3	TRBJ2-5	-	TGCGCCAGCAGCCAAGGCCGCGGAGGGGTGGAGGGGACCCAGTACTTC	CASSQGRGGVEGTQYF
-	TRBV19	TRBJ1-4	-	TGTGCCAGTAGTATGATGCAGGAAGTGTTTTTT	CASSMMQEVFF
-	TRBV10-3	TRBJ2-3	TRBD1	TGTGCCATCGGCCCCCGGGACAGTACTAGCACAGATACGCAGTATTTT	CAIGPRDSTSTDTQYF
-	TRBV6-5	TRBJ1-3	-	TGTGCCAGCTCCTCCCTGGGCGGAAACACCATATATTTT	CASSSLGGNTIYF
-	TRBV7-2	TRBJ1-6	-	TGTGCCAGCAGCTTAGAGACAAACAGCGCCTCACCCCTCCACTTT	CASSLETNSASPLHF
-	TRBV5-1	TRBJ1-1	TRBD1	TGCGCCAGCAGACCCCGGACAGGGGTCCAGAACACTGAAGCTTTCTTT	CASRPRTGVQNTEAFF
-	TRBV23-1	TRBJ2-1	TRBD1	TGCGCCAGCACCCCTGCTGGGGACAGGGGCAACAATGAGCAGTTCTTC	CASTPAGDRGNNEQFF
few	TRBV18	TRBJ2-6	-	TGTGCCAGCTCACCAAATCAGGGGGGGAGTGGCAACGTCCTGACTTTC	CASSPNQGGSGNVLTF
-	TRBV27	TRBJ1-5	TRBD1	TGTGCCAGCAGCCCCGGGACAGTGAGCAATCAGCCCCAGCATTTT	CASSPGTVSNQPQHF
once	TRBV2	TRBJ1-1	TRBD1	TGTGCCAGCGCCGGCAGGGGGTCCACTGAAGCTTTCTTT	CASAGRGSTEAFF
-	TRBV5-1	TRBJ1-1	-	TGCGCCAGCAGCATGGACATCAACATGAACACTGAAGCTTTCTTT	CASSMDINMNTEAFF
few	TRBV5-4	TRBJ2-1	-	TGTGCCAGCAGCCTAGACGTCTACAATGAGCAGTTCTTC	CASSLDVYNEQFF
-	TRBV7-9	TRBJ2-7	-	TGTGCCAGCAGCTTAAGGCCCAAGGGAGGATACGAGCAGTACTTC	CASSLRPKGGYEQYF
-	TRBV14	TRBJ2-1	-	TGTGCCAGCAGCCAAACTTGGGGCCTAGGCTCCTACAATGAGCAGTTCTTC	CASSQTWGLGSYNEQFF
-	TRBV4-3	TRBJ2-3	-	TGCGCCAGCAGCCTTGTCCCCGGGACACCAAACCAGGATACGCAGTATTTT	CASSLVPGTPNQDTQYF
-	TRBV7-9	TRBJ2-7	-	TGTGCCAGCAGCTTAGCGGGTCCAGGGTGGTGGGAGCAGTACTTC	CASSLAGPGWWEQYF
-	TRBV25-1	TRBJ1-4	-	TGTGCCAGCAGTGCCTGGGGGACTAATGAAAAACTGTTTTTT	CASSAWGTNEKLFF
once	TRBV7-2	TRBJ1-5	TRBD1	TGTGCCAGCAGCTTGAGGACAGGGGATCAGCCCCAGCATTTT	CASSLRTGDQPQHF
-	TRBV11-3	TRBJ1-5	-	TGTGCCAGCAGCTTAGGATACAGGGTAAGGGATCAGCCCCAGCATTTT	CASSLGYRVRDQPQHF
-	TRBV6-2/TRBV6-3	TRBJ1-4	TRBD1	TGTGCCAGCAGTGAGGGACAGGATAATGAAAAACTGTTTTTT	CASSEGQDNEKLFF
-	TRBV19	TRBJ2-7	-	TGTGCCAGTAGTAGCCAGGCGAGATACGAGCAGTACTTC	CASSSQARYEQYF
-	TRBV28	TRBJ1-1	TRBD1	TGTGCCAGCCTGGGACAGGGGGCGTTCAGTCCTGAAGCTTTCTTT	CASLGQGAFSPEAFF
-	TRBV6-1	TRBJ2-3	-	TGTGCCAGCAGTGAAGCGTTCACAGATACGCAGTATTTT	CASSEAFTDTQYF
few	TRBV2	TRBJ2-5	-	TGTGCCAGCAGTGAAAGGGCAGGGGATGGAGAGACCCAGTACTTC	CASSERAGDGETQYF
few	TRBV7-9	TRBJ1-2	-	TGTGCCAGCAGCTTAGGTCAGGCCGACTATGGCTACACCTTC	CASSLGQADYGYTF
-	TRBV5-1	TRBJ1-3	-	TGCGCCAGCAGCCCGGGACCGGGGGGTGGAAACACCATATATTTT	CASSPGPGGGNTIYF
few	TRBV6-6	TRBJ2-1	TRBD1	TGTGCCAGCAGTTACCCCTCGGGACAGTACAATGAGCAGTTCTTC	CASSYPSGQYNEQFF
-	TRBV29-1	TRBJ1-1	TRBD1	TGCAGCGTTGACACAGGGGCGAACACTGAAGCTTTCTTT	CSVDTGANTEAFF
-	TRBV2	TRBJ2-1	-	TGTGCCAGCAGTGAAGTGATGGAAAGTAATGAGCAGTTCTTC	CASSEVMESNEQFF
-	TRBV5-6	TRBJ2-7	-	TGTGCCAGCAGCTCCAGGGAGGATGGGGTTCGGTACGAGCAGTACTTC	CASSSREDGVRYEQYF
-	TRBV15	TRBJ1-4	-	TGTGCCACCAGCCTAAATGAAAAACTGTTTTTT	CATSLNEKLFF
-	TRBV6-2/TRBV6-3	TRBJ2-2	-	TGTGCCAGCAGTTATCAGGTCGGGACCGGGGAGCTGTTTTTT	CASSYQVGTGELFF
-	TRBV6-5	TRBJ2-7	-	TGTGCCAGCTCCCCCAGGGGTAGTTCCTACGAGCAGTACTTC	CASSPRGSSYEQYF
-	TRBV5-1	TRBJ2-7	-	TGCGCCAGCAGCTTGGGACCCGTCCAGAGGGACGGCCTCGAGCAGTACTTC	CASSLGPVQRDGLEQYF
-	TRBV18	TRBJ1-1	TRBD1	TGTGCCAGCTCCTTCCGACAGGGACCAATGAACACTGAAGCTTTCTTT	CASSFRQGPMNTEAFF
-	TRBV18	TRBJ1-4	TRBD1	TGTGCCAGCTCACCCCTCTTACAGGACAGGACAGGAAAACTGTTTTTT	CASSPLLQDRTGKLFF
-	TRBV3-1/TRBV3-2	TRBJ2-3	-	TGTGCCAGCAGCCAAGACCCCATAAGCACAGATACGCAGTATTTT	CASSQDPISTDTQYF
-	TRBV10-3	TRBJ2-5	-	TGTGCCATCAGTGAGTCGGGGGGGGGCAGCGAGACCCAGTACTTC	CAISESGGGSETQYF
-	TRBV5-1	TRBJ2-3	-	TGCGCCAGCAGCTCGCAGGGAGACACAGATACGCAGTATTTT	CASSSQGDTDTQYF